The 4 T cell receptor beta chains in this list originate from one sample, sequenced in a study of T cell responses to AZD1222 COVID-19 vaccine. TCRdb's copy holds only in-frame clones and misses some; the assay was immunoSEQ multiplex PCR. The sample lists 100,000 to 150,000 clones; about 94% were seen once. This sample comprised peripheral blood, obtained on day 0 of AZD1222 vaccination. The receptors here all came from an adult in good health.

This clone was observed once. The sample has other DNA sequences that encode this CDR3 too. This chain links TRBV12-3 or TRBV12-4 with TRBJ2-1, with D unclear. Trimming cost V 4 bases and J 4 bases, with 2 bases left between them. The CDR3 is 11 residues long. CDR3 sequence (DNA): TGTGCCAGCAGTTCTTACAATGAGCAGTTCTTC. This encodes CASSSYNEQFF.

The chain joins TRBV30 to TRBJ1-6, with D perhaps matching TRBD1 (5 bases). Per the germline V gene, CDR1 is GTSNPN and CDR2 is SVGIG (reference sequence). The CDR3 runs to 12 residues. V lost 8 bases and J lost 7, with 12 bases in between. This CDR3 reads CASSRGNSPLHF. The DNA for the CDR3 is TGTGCCAGCTCTCGGGGGAATTCACCCCTCCACTTT.

The V and J genes are TRBV29-1 and TRBJ1-3; D remains unclear. CDR3 length: 12 residues. Between the trimmed V and J ends, which lost 8 bases and 0 bases, there was a span of 8 bases. Germline CDR1 and CDR2: SQVTM and ANQGSEA. The CDR3 region is CSIQLSGNTIYF. As DNA, the CDR3 is TGCAGCATACAGCTCTCTGGAAACACCATATATTTT.

The rearrangement uses TRBV6-5 and TRBJ1-1; a weak D match, TRBD1 (5 bases). Trimming shortened V by 5 bases and J by 11 bases, and 15 bases separated the two germline ends. Germline CDR1 MNHEY, CDR2 SVGAGI. The CDR3 has 12 residues. For the CDR3, the DNA is TGTGCCAGCAGTCTGAGAGGGGATCGGGCTTTCTTT. As protein: CASSLRGDRAFF.